Detailed here is one T cell receptor beta chain. Its cognate antigen is unknown. V lost 3 bases to trimming and J lost 3 bases, with 15 bases between them. CDR3 length equals 16 residues. CDR1 and CDR2 (germline): LNHNV, YYDKDF (reference sequence). Library construction for TCR beta used iRepertoire HTBI primers and Arm-PCR of CDR3 regions. TCRdb ran MiXCR on the multiplex PCR reads and lists one entry per CDR3 protein. This table has roughly 410,000 distinct CDR3 sequences, over 14% appearing once. The time point denotes: newly diagnosed GD, antithyroid drugs for less than 3 months. There was RNA extracted from PBMCs, and the TCR library was made from it. The authors drew patients from an endocrinology department in Xi'an, China. This sample was included in a study of regulatory T cells in long-lasting Graves disease. Study outcomes and limitations: Accuracy may have suffered from the small sample size. Favoring TRBV28, TRBJ1-2 and TRBJ2-5 was a feature seen in persistent disease.

The same specimen was also included in a second study, on T cells in Graves' hyperthyroidism and ophthalmopathy. That work adds: Stable hyperthyroidism was separated from ophthalmopathy by a model based on 13 V-J features.

This chain links TRBV15 with TRBJ1-5; possibly TRBD1 for D (6 bases). Source: peripheral blood mononuclear cells (PBMCs), taken at new diagnosis, from a patient treated with antithyroid drugs. The receptor comes from a woman aged 40 to 50 with Graves disease. DNA for the CDR3: TGTGCCACCAGCAGGACGGACAGTCTCTACAATCAGCCCCAGCATTTT. Translated: CATSRTDSLYNQPQHF.